Listed below are T cell receptor beta chains from one sample, sequenced in a study of CD8+ T cells in alopecia areata. The repertoire was sequenced with immunoSEQ multiplex PCR; TCRdb's copy has only in-frame clones and lacks some. This table has over 150,000 clones, around three fifths appearing once. This specimen consisted of CD4+ T cells sorted from blood, obtained at week 24, from a patient treated with tofacitinib. Receptors originate from a human donor with alopecia areata. Each CDR3 is given with its conserved first and last residue. Each record gives: V gene, CDR3 length, J gene, D gene, clone size, CDR3 protein, CDR3 DNA. The D gene is left open where the match is weak. A clone size is listed for some rows: how often the clone was seen (once, few, many), or a class if it is expanded.

>TRBV4-2|14|TRBJ2-7|-|-
CASSRGLEVYEQYF
TGTGCCAGCAGCCGAGGACTTGAGGTGTACGAGCAGTACTTC
>TRBV30|14|TRBJ1-6|-|-
CAWSRGGGWSPLHF
TGTGCCTGGAGTCGGGGAGGGGGATGGTCACCCCTCCACTTT
>TRBV7-3|13|TRBJ2-3|-|-
CASSWTLWDTQYF
TGTGCCAGCAGCTGGACCCTCTGGGATACGCAGTATTTT
>TRBV5-6|16|TRBJ1-6|-|few
CASSLFGSSYNSPLHF
TGTGCCAGCAGCTTATTTGGTTCCTCCTATAATTCACCCCTCCACTTT
>TRBV29-1|13|TRBJ1-4|-|-
CSVPDRTNEKLFF
TGCAGCGTTCCAGACAGGACCAATGAAAAACTGTTTTTT
>TRBV5-1|14|TRBJ2-3|-|-
CASRLAGSTDTQYF
TGCGCCAGCAGGCTGGCGGGAAGCACAGATACGCAGTATTTT
>TRBV14|12|TRBJ2-7|-|-
CASSQLPYEQYF
TGTGCCAGCAGCCAATTGCCCTACGAGCAGTACTTC
>TRBV19|14|TRBJ2-7|-|-
CASSILGGDYEQYF
TGTGCCAGTAGTATTCTCGGGGGTGACTACGAGCAGTACTTC
>TRBV27|13|TRBJ1-2|TRBD1|-
CASSYRGRVGYTF
TGTGCCAGCAGTTACAGGGGGCGAGTTGGCTACACCTTC
>TRBV11-1|14|TRBJ2-2|TRBD1|-
CASSLDRAAGELFF
TGTGCCAGCAGCCTAGACAGGGCTGCGGGGGAGCTGTTTTTT
>TRBV5-1|14|TRBJ1-1|TRBD1|few
CASSARQGQGEAFF
TGCGCCAGCAGCGCCCGACAGGGGCAGGGTGAAGCTTTCTTT
>TRBV23-1|13|TRBJ1-5|-|-
CASSQKGYQPQHF
TGCGCCAGCAGTCAAAAGGGATATCAGCCCCAGCATTTT
>TRBV18|12|TRBJ2-2|-|-
CASSPRVGELFF
TGTGCCAGCTCACCACGTGTCGGGGAGCTGTTTTTT
>TRBV7-2|14|TRBJ1-1|TRBD1|once
CASSLGTGTGEAFF
TGTGCCAGCAGCTTAGGGACCGGGACAGGTGAAGCTTTCTTT
>TRBV29-1|13|TRBJ2-3|-|once
CSAGTPSTDTQYF
TGCAGCGCCGGGACTCCTAGCACAGATACGCAGTATTTT
>TRBV29-1|15|TRBJ1-1|TRBD1|-
CSASRSWTGNTEAFF
TGCAGCGCCTCCAGATCGTGGACAGGCAACACTGAAGCTTTCTTT
>TRBV29-1|14|TRBJ2-2|TRBD1|-
CSAAKDRGPGELFF
TGCAGCGCCGCCAAGGACAGGGGACCCGGGGAGCTGTTTTTT
>TRBV14|15|TRBJ2-5|-|-
CASSQESYTQETQYF
TGTGCCAGCAGCCAAGAATCCTATACTCAAGAGACCCAGTACTTC
>TRBV29-1|12|TRBJ2-3|-|-
CSALQGADTQYF
TGCAGCGCCCTACAGGGAGCAGATACGCAGTATTTT
>TRBV25-1|14|TRBJ2-5|-|-
CASSESRVFETQYF
TGTGCCAGCAGTGAAAGCCGCGTCTTCGAGACCCAGTACTTC
>TRBV30|12|TRBJ1-1|-|few
CAWIRSQGEAFF
TGTGCCTGGATAAGGTCTCAAGGTGAAGCTTTCTTT
>TRBV29-1|12|TRBJ2-5|-|-
CSVEEGRETQYF
TGCAGCGTTGAGGAGGGGCGAGAGACCCAGTACTTC
>TRBV27|15|TRBJ1-1|TRBD1|-
CASRTGTLMNTEAFF
TGTGCCAGCAGGACAGGGACTCTCATGAACACTGAAGCTTTCTTT
>TRBV2|13|TRBJ2-1|TRBD2|-
CASIRGGDNEQFF
TGTGCCAGCATTCGGGGGGGCGACAATGAGCAGTTCTTC
>TRBV7-2|15|TRBJ2-2|-|few
CASSPVGRGAGELFF
TGTGCCAGCAGCCCGGTTGGGCGGGGAGCCGGGGAGCTGTTTTTT
>TRBV7-2|14|TRBJ2-5|-|-
CASSLTEAQETQYF
TGTGCCAGCAGCTTAACCGAGGCCCAAGAGACCCAGTACTTC
>TRBV29-1|14|TRBJ1-3|-|-
CSVLSENSGNTIYF
TGCAGCGTTCTCAGTGAGAACTCTGGAAACACCATATATTTT
>TRBV11-1|18|TRBJ2-1|TRBD1|-
CASSLDGPRWTGTNEQFF
TGTGCCAGCAGCTTAGATGGGCCCCGCTGGACAGGGACCAATGAGCAGTTCTTC
>TRBV6-1|14|TRBJ2-1|-|-
CATKWEMGPYEQFF
TGTGCCACCAAGTGGGAGATGGGCCCCTATGAGCAGTTCTTC
>TRBV4-1|15|TRBJ2-1|-|-
CASSQGPGDYNEQFF
TGCGCCAGCAGCCAAGGGCCGGGGGATTACAATGAGCAGTTCTTC
>TRBV29-1|14|TRBJ2-1|-|-
CSVSTRPGPNEQFF
TGCAGCGTTTCCACGAGACCGGGACCTAATGAGCAGTTCTTC
>TRBV29-1|13|TRBJ2-5|TRBD1|few
CSVGQGPQETQYF
TGCAGCGTGGGACAGGGCCCCCAAGAGACCCAGTACTTC
>TRBV6-5|15|TRBJ2-3|-|-
CASSRGTLRTDTQYF
TGTGCCAGCAGCCGAGGCACCCTAAGGACGGATACGCAGTATTTT
>TRBV15|12|TRBJ1-5|-|-
CATSIERQPQHF
TGTGCCACCAGCATCGAGCGTCAGCCCCAGCATTTT
>TRBV2|14|TRBJ1-5|TRBD1|-
CASSGTASNQPQHF
TGTGCCAGCAGCGGGACAGCAAGCAATCAGCCCCAGCATTTT
>TRBV30|17|TRBJ1-4|-|few
CAWSVLNAYSTNEKLFF
TGTGCCTGGAGTGTACTGAACGCTTATTCAACTAATGAAAAACTGTTTTTT
>TRBV29-1|15|TRBJ2-7|-|-
CSVEDASAGAYEQYF
TGCAGCGTTGAAGATGCCTCGGCAGGGGCGTACGAGCAGTACTTC
>TRBV6-5|14|TRBJ1-2|TRBD1|-
CASRPGQGRWGYTF
TGTGCCAGCAGACCTGGACAGGGCCGGTGGGGCTACACCTTC
>TRBV18|13|TRBJ2-1|TRBD1|-
CASSPTGGNEQFF
TGTGCCAGCTCACCAACAGGGGGCAATGAGCAGTTCTTC
>TRBV30|12|TRBJ1-1|-|-
CAWDNMNTEAFF
TGTGCCTGGGACAATATGAACACTGAAGCTTTCTTT
>TRBV7-9|15|TRBJ1-6|TRBD1|-
CASSLPGQHLSPLHF
TGTGCCAGCAGCTTGCCGGGACAGCACCTTTCACCCCTCCACTTT
>TRBV29-1|12|TRBJ1-1|-|-
CSVEYGNTEAFF
TGCAGCGTTGAATATGGGAACACTGAAGCTTTCTTT
>TRBV29-1|13|TRBJ2-7|-|-
CSVEGRYTYEQYF
TGCAGCGTTGAAGGCAGGTACACCTACGAGCAGTACTTC
>TRBV29-1|14|TRBJ1-4|-|-
CSVGGGTPNEKLFF
TGCAGCGTCGGCGGGGGGACCCCGAATGAAAAACTGTTTTTT
>TRBV13|12|TRBJ1-1|-|-
CASSTRASEAFF
TGTGCCAGCAGCACCAGGGCCAGTGAAGCTTTCTTT
>TRBV25-1|12|TRBJ1-1|TRBD1|-
CATGQQNTEAFF
TGTGCCACGGGACAGCAGAACACTGAAGCTTTCTTT
>TRBV28|15|TRBJ1-2|TRBD1|-
CASRNTGDPNYGYTF
TGTGCCAGCAGGAATACAGGGGATCCTAACTATGGCTACACCTTC
>TRBV6-1|16|TRBJ2-2|-|-
CASSEHSGLGSGELFF
TGTGCCAGCAGTGAACACTCTGGACTCGGTTCCGGGGAGCTGTTTTTT
>TRBV19|14|TRBJ2-5|-|-
CASSNRAHQETQYF
TGTGCCAGTAGTAACCGGGCTCATCAAGAGACCCAGTACTTC
>TRBV30|14|TRBJ2-3|-|-
CAWSRLLTTDTQYF
TGTGCCTGGAGTCGCCTCCTAACCACAGATACGCAGTATTTT
>TRBV2|14|TRBJ2-3|TRBD1|-
CASSTRGSTDTQYF
TGTGCCAGCAGCACCAGGGGGAGCACAGATACGCAGTATTTT
>TRBV5-1|15|TRBJ2-3|-|few
CASSPMGVGTDTQYF
TGCGCCAGCAGCCCGATGGGGGTCGGCACAGATACGCAGTATTTT
>TRBV19|14|TRBJ1-6|-|-
CASSSGQYNSPLHF
TGTGCCAGTAGTTCCGGACAATATAATTCACCCCTCCACTTT
>TRBV30|12|TRBJ2-1|TRBD1|-
CAWSFVGTAQFF
TGTGCCTGGAGTTTCGTGGGGACAGCTCAGTTCTTC
>TRBV30|15|TRBJ2-2|-|-
CAWRGLEGYTGELFF
TGTGCCTGGAGAGGCTTAGAGGGATACACCGGGGAGCTGTTTTTT